A single sample is the source of the 19 T cell receptor beta chains below, sequenced in a study of CD8+CD57+ T cells in acquired aplastic anemia. Genomic DNA was employed as the template in profiling TCR beta VDJ and CDR3. Via MiXCR, TCRdb re-called the reads, giving one row per CDR3 protein. Counted here are under 350,000 distinct CDR3 sequences, 55% to 65% occurring once; the ten biggest clones make up 6.5% to 10%. Sequencing was done on a sample of sorted CD4+, CD8+, or CD8+CD57+ T cells (not recorded which) from PBMCs. The receptors were sampled from a human donor with severe aplastic anemia or a healthy control (not recorded which).

The rearrangement links TRBV20-1 to TRBJ1-1; possibly TRBD1 for D (6 bases). This CDR3 contains 15 residues. Between the trimmed V and J ends, which lost 6 bases and 7 bases, there was a span of 24 bases. Germline CDR1 is DFQATT and CDR2 is SNEGSKA (reference sequence). CDR3 nucleotide sequence: TGCAGTGCCAAAACCTTGAATTGGGGGGCGGGTGAAGCTTTCTTT. Its protein product is CSAKTLNWGAGEAFF.

CDR3 nucleotide sequence: TGTGCCAGCATCAGTGGTAGAAAAAAGGACAATGAGCAGTTCTTC. Translating it yields CASISGRKKDNEQFF. This chain links TRBV2 with TRBJ2-1, with no clear D. Germline V gives CDR1 SNHLY, CDR2 FYNNEI. The V end was cut by 7 bases, the J end by 5 bases, with 18 bases between. The CDR3 runs 15 residues.

The chain has TRBV12-3 or TRBV12-4 and TRBJ2-7; D is ambiguous. The CDR3 totals 12 residues. The ends were cut back, 6 bases at V and 3 bases at J, with 9 bases in the middle. The CDR3 spells CASSPAHYEQYF. The CDR3 DNA is TGTGCCAGCAGCCCAGCCCACTACGAGCAGTACTTC.

The chain combines TRBV29-1 with TRBJ2-3; TRBD1 or TRBD2 may be the D gene (5 bases each). The CDR3 runs 14 residues. Looked up from germline, CDR1 is SQVTM and CDR2 is ANQGSEA. With 1 base removed from V and 5 bases from J, the gap between germline ends came to 13 bases. The CDR3 nucleotides read TGCAGCGTTGAAGCCTGGGGGTCAGGAGATACGCAGTATTTT. Its translation: CSVEAWGSGDTQYF.

The chain employs TRBV24-1 and TRBJ2-1, with a weak D call TRBD2 (6 bases). This CDR3 contains 11 residues. V was pared by 7 bases and J by 13 bases, with 13 bases between. Germline V CDR1 and CDR2: KGHDR, SFDVKD. In DNA, the CDR3 is TGTGCCACCAGCTCCGGGAGCGAACAGTTCTTC. Translation: CATSSGSEQFF.

With respect to this clonotype: One end of the junction fails to match germline, which may point to a read error. The CDR3 loop reads CASSDDRVYSEQFF. CDR3 coding DNA: TGTGCCAGCAGTGACGACAGGGTGTATAGTGAGCAGTTCTTT. The chain carries TRBV2 and TRBJ2-1, with 7 nucleotides matching TRBD1. CDR3 length: 14 amino acids. Germline-derived CDR1 and CDR2 are SNHLY and FYNNEI.

V is TRBV4-1 and J is TRBJ1-2; 10 bases agree with TRBD1. The CDR3 is 15 amino acids. Germline values: CDR1 MGHRA, CDR2 YSYEKL. The trim removed 1 base at V and 4 bases at J, leaving 3 bases unmatched. CDR3 nucleotides: TGCGCCAGCAGCCAAGGGACAGGGGGTGGCTATGGCTACACCTTC. This codes for CASSQGTGGGYGYTF.

This clonotype has at least ten counts. This chain links TRBV12-3 or TRBV12-4 with TRBJ1-2; weak D call: TRBD1 (6 bases). The CDR3 runs to 13 residues. Trimming removed 2 bases from V and 3 bases from J, with 7 bases in between. The CDR3 reads CASSLRGDYGYTF. CDR3 bases: TGTGCCAGCAGTTTAAGGGGGGACTATGGCTACACCTTC.

The CDR3 region has the DNA TGCAGTGCGAGCCTGAGAACTAGCGGGACCCGGGGTGAGCAGTTCTTC. Its protein is CSASLRTSGTRGEQFF. The genes are TRBV20-1 and TRBJ2-1; TRBD2 matches 10 bases. CDR1 DFQATT and CDR2 SNEGSKA come from the germline V gene (reference sequence). CDR3 length equals 16 residues. The ends lost 6 bases at V and 9 bases at J; junction bases unmatched: 17.

This clonotype was counted once. The V call is TRBV7-9, the J call TRBJ1-2; D is unresolved. The length of the CDR3 is 15 residues. CDR1 is SEHNR, CDR2 FQNEAQ, per germline (reference sequence). With 4 bases removed from V and 5 bases from J, the gap between germline ends came to 17 bases. CDR3 in amino acids: CASSYGDVVGYGYTF. The CDR3 nucleotides are TGTGCCAGCAGCTACGGAGACGTGGTAGGGTATGGCTACACCTTC.

The chain recombines TRBV2 with TRBJ2-7; 15 bases are shared with TRBD2. The CDR3 is 17 amino acids. V shed 6 bases, J shed 3 bases, and the junction held 9 bases outside the gene matches. The V gene's germline CDR1 is SNHLY and CDR2 FYNNEI. The CDR3 DNA is TGTGCCAGCAGAAAAACAATGGGACTAGCGGGGGGCTACGAGCAGTACTTC. The encoded protein is CASRKTMGLAGGYEQYF.

The rearrangement uses TRBV7-8 and TRBJ1-5; 11 bases match TRBD1. From germline, CDR1 is SGHVS and CDR2 FQNEAQ. The CDR3 spans 17 residues. The V and J ends lost 4 bases and 0 bases, in that order; junction bases with no gene match: 5. In DNA form, the CDR3 reads TGTGCCAGCAGCTCAAAGGGGACAGGGGGTAGCAATCAGCCCCAGCATTTT. Translating gives CASSSKGTGGSNQPQHF.

This clonotype has only a few counts. This chain uses TRBV15 with TRBJ1-5; D unresolved. Germline values: CDR1 LNHNV, CDR2 YYDKDF (reference sequence). The CDR3 has 14 residues. Between the trimmed V and J ends, which lost 1 base and 3 bases, there was a span of 7 bases. CDR3: CATSRVRDNQPQHF. CDR3 DNA sequence: TGTGCCACCAGCAGAGTAAGGGACAATCAGCCCCAGCATTTT.

Concerning this clonotype: The junction departs from germline at one end; a sequencing error may be responsible. This chain connects TRBV24-1 to TRBJ2-2, with D maybe TRBD1 (6 bases). The length of the CDR3 is 13 residues. Germline CDR1 reads KGHDR; CDR2 reads SFDVKD. The CDR3 is CATGSLGAGDLFF. CDR3 DNA: TGTGCCACCGGTAGCTTGGGGGCCGGGGATCTGTTTTTT.

A few counts support this clonotype. This chain joins TRBV15 and TRBJ2-1, with D possibly matching TRBD2 (6 bases). V lost 5 bases and J lost 10, with 9 bases in between. Germline lookup yields CDR1 LNHNV and CDR2 YYDKDF (reference sequence). The CDR3 has 11 amino acids. CDR3 residues: CATSARDEQFF. CDR3 nucleotides: TGTGCCACCAGCGCGCGGGACGAGCAGTTCTTC. The entire variable domain, with the rest obtained from reference TRBV15 and TRBJ2-1, is as follows: DAMVIQNPRYQVTQFGKPVTLSCSQTLNHNVMYWYQQKSSQAPKLLFHYYDKDFNNEADTPDNFQSRRPNTSFCFLDIRSPGLGDTAMYLCATSARDEQFFGPGTRLTVL.

This clonotype was seen a few times. This chain joins TRBV12-3 or TRBV12-4 and TRBJ1-2, with 7 nucleotides matching TRBD1. V lost 4 bases, J lost 3 bases, and 5 bases stayed unmatched. The CDR3 loop spans 14 amino acids. This CDR3 is CASSSQTGHYGYTF. The CDR3 DNA is TGTGCCAGCAGTTCGCAGACAGGGCACTATGGCTACACCTTC.

The chain is built from TRBV5-7 and TRBJ2-1; 13 bases fit TRBD2. TRBV5-7 is classed as an ORF, of uncertain function. V was clipped by 0 bases and J by 4 bases; unmatched bases: 4. This CDR3 contains 17 residues. CDR3: CASSLGGLAGIYNEQFF. CDR3 in DNA: TGTGCCAGCAGCTTGGGGGGACTAGCGGGGATTTACAATGAGCAGTTCTTC.

This clonotype was picked up a small number of times. The chain employs TRBV7-3 and TRBJ1-4, with D possibly TRBD1 on 6 matching bases. The CDR3 totals 21 residues. Trimming pared 7 bases from V and 6 bases from J, leaving 36 bases between. Germline-derived CDR1 and CDR2 are SGHTA and FQGTGA. CDR3 nucleotide sequence: TGTGCCAGCAACCCCTCCTGGTCGGGGGCCCTCTTAAGTTCGCCCCATGAAAAACTGTTTTTT. It translates to CASNPSWSGALLSSPHEKLFF.

This clonotype was observed at least ten times. V and J are TRBV7-9 and TRBJ1-3; D remains ambiguous. CDR1 and CDR2 from the germline V gene are SEHNR and FQNEAQ (reference sequence). Trimming removed 1 base from V and 2 bases from J, with 9 bases in between. The CDR3 runs 15 residues. CDR3 bases: TGTGCCAGCAGCTTAGGGGGTCCGGCTGGAAACACCATATATTTT. Encoded protein: CASSLGGPAGNTIYF.